A selection of T cell receptor beta chains follows, all from one sample in a study of blood T cell repertoires in COVID-19. Sequenced by immunoSEQ multiplex PCR; TCRdb stores in-frame clones only, minus some. The table includes 200,000 to 300,000 clones, 75% to 90% detected once. Sequencing input: peripheral blood. The receptor set was obtained from a man aged 30 to 45 with active or convalescent COVID-19. The CDR3 runs from the conserved cysteine through the conserved F or W. D genes are given only for firm matches. Some rows mark clone size as missing; the rest say once, few, many or name a class of expanded clone.

>TRBV7-2|-|-|TRBJ2-1|16
TGTGCCAGCAGCTTAGTGGCGGTGGACAGCTACAATGAGCAGTTCTTC
CASSLVAVDSYNEQFF
>TRBV27|-|-|TRBJ2-6|16
TGTGCCAGCAGTTTACTCAGGGGTTCTGGGGCCAACGTCCTGACTTTC
CASSLLRGSGANVLTF
>TRBV9|many|TRBD1|TRBJ2-2|18
TGTGCCAGCAGCGTTTTCACAGGGGGAGTTTCGAACACCGGGGAGCTGTTTTTT
CASSVFTGGVSNTGELFF
>TRBV4-2|-|TRBD1|TRBJ2-6|20
TGTGCCAGCAGCCTAGATCCCCCGGGACAGGGGTTCTCTGGGGCCAACGTCCTGACTTTC
CASSLDPPGQGFSGANVLTF
>TRBV3-1/TRBV3-2|-|-|TRBJ1-1|14
TGTGCCAGCAGCCAAGTCGTCACAGACACTGAAGCTTTCTTT
CASSQVVTDTEAFF
>TRBV7-2|-|-|TRBJ1-2|15
TGTGCCAGCAGCTTAGCGCTTAGCAGCCTCTATGGCTACACCTTC
CASSLALSSLYGYTF
>TRBV6-5|-|-|TRBJ1-1|15
TGTGCCAGCAGCCTAACCAGGGGTGCGAACACTGAAGCTTTCTTT
CASSLTRGANTEAFF
>TRBV29-1|-|-|TRBJ1-1|11
TGCAGCGTGGAGACCCTTCTGGGAGCTTTCTTT
CSVETLLGAFF
>TRBV9|once|-|TRBJ2-6|15
TGTGCCAGCAGCGTAGGCGGTGGTGGGGCCAACGTCCTGACTTTC
CASSVGGGGANVLTF
>TRBV6-2/TRBV6-3|-|TRBD1|TRBJ2-2|13
TGTGCCAGCAGTATCACAGGGGTCGGGGAGCTGTTTTTT
CASSITGVGELFF
>TRBV10-2|-|-|TRBJ2-4|12
TGCGCCACCAGGGACACCTTAAACATTCAGTACTTC
CATRDTLNIQYF
>TRBV7-2|-|TRBD1|TRBJ1-4|14
TGTGCCAGCAGCTTAGACAGGGGAGGCGAAAAACTGTTTTTT
CASSLDRGGEKLFF
>TRBV7-6|few|-|TRBJ1-1|16
TGTGCCAGCAGCTTAGGTAGTGTCGGCGGGAACACTGAAGCTTTCTTT
CASSLGSVGGNTEAFF
>TRBV5-6|-|TRBD1|TRBJ2-3|16
TGTGCCAGCAGCCCTGACAGGGGGCGATCAACAGATACGCAGTATTTT
CASSPDRGRSTDTQYF
>TRBV18|-|-|TRBJ2-3|13
TGTGCCAGCTCCCCGGAGCTTAGAGATACGCAGTATTTT
CASSPELRDTQYF
>TRBV5-1|-|TRBD1|TRBJ1-1|15
TGCGCCAGCAGCTTGCAAACAGGGGGCGTCACTGAAGCTTTCTTT
CASSLQTGGVTEAFF
>TRBV6-2/TRBV6-3|-|-|TRBJ1-5|13
TGTGCCAGCAGTAGGGAGTTCGGTCAGCCCCAGCATTTT
CASSREFGQPQHF
>TRBV5-8|-|TRBD1|TRBJ2-2|16
TGTGCCAGCAGCTTGTGGGGGACAGGGATTCCCGGGGAGCTGTTTTTT
CASSLWGTGIPGELFF
>TRBV20-1|-|-|TRBJ2-1|11
TGCAGTGCTAGGGGTGGAGGGGGCAAGTTCTTC
CSARGGGGKFF
>TRBV13|-|-|TRBJ1-5|15
TGTGCCAGCAGCTTAAGCGCAGCGACCGATCAGCCCCAGCATTTT
CASSLSAATDQPQHF
>TRBV4-1|-|TRBD1|TRBJ1-6|19
TGCGCCAGCAGCCAAGTCTGGGGACAGGGAGTGCGCGGGAATTCACCCCTCCACTTT
CASSQVWGQGVRGNSPLHF
>TRBV5-1|-|TRBD1|TRBJ2-1|13
TGCGCCAGCAGCTCCGGGACAGCAAATGAGCAGTTCTTC
CASSSGTANEQFF
>TRBV25-1|-|-|TRBJ1-1|13
TGTGCCAGCACCCCGGACAGAAACACTGAAGCTTTCTTT
CASTPDRNTEAFF